The 2 T cell receptor beta chains listed next were all sequenced from one sample in a study of blood T cell repertoires in COVID-19. Libraries were prepared by immunoSEQ multiplex PCR; TCRdb keeps only in-frame clonotypes and omits some of them. This table has about 340,000 clones, under 95% appearing once. Sequences were obtained from PBMCs or T cells enriched from blood (not recorded which). Receptor source: a woman aged 25 to 39 who had recovered from COVID-19.

The chain has TRBV9 and TRBJ2-7, with 9 bases identical to TRBD2. The germline gives CDR1 SGDLS, CDR2 YYNGEE. The J segment lost 7 bases and the V segment lost 4 bases, leaving 15 bases of the junction unmatched. This CDR3 region has 16 residues. The CDR3 reads CASSPTAGTSKGEQYF. The CDR3 bases are TGTGCCAGCAGCCCCACCGCCGGGACTAGCAAAGGTGAGCAGTACTTC.

The chain recombines TRBV4-1 with TRBJ2-2; TRBD1 agrees at 7 bases. V shed 3 bases, J shed 2 bases, and the junction held 18 bases outside the gene matches. Germline V lookup: CDR1 MGHRA, CDR2 YSYEKL. This CDR3 has 20 amino acids. The CDR3 spells CASSHDLPPAGTANTGELFF. The CDR3, as DNA: TGCGCCAGCAGCCATGACCTACCTCCTGCCGGGACAGCCAACACCGGGGAGCTGTTTTTT.